This record concerns one T cell receptor (beta chain) sequence. Trimming removed 5 bases at V and 3 bases at J, with 14 bases between. The CDR3 is 15 residues long. Germline CDR1 is MGHRA and CDR2 is YSYEKL. TCRdb reprocessed the 5' RACE reads via MiXCR and lists one record per CDR3 protein. In the table there are about 43,000 distinct CDR3 sequences, just under 30% of which are singletons. The V gene is TRBV4-1, the J gene TRBJ1-5; D might be TRBD1 (5 bases). The sequence was obtained from a female donor with breast cancer. The sequenced material came from memory CD4+ T cells sorted from a lymph node. Subset: memory CD4+ T cells, CD4+CD45RO+CD25-. The CDR3 DNA follows: TGCGCCAGCAGCTGGGACGGGATTATCAATCAGCCCCAGCATTTT. Translated: CASSWDGIINQPQHF.